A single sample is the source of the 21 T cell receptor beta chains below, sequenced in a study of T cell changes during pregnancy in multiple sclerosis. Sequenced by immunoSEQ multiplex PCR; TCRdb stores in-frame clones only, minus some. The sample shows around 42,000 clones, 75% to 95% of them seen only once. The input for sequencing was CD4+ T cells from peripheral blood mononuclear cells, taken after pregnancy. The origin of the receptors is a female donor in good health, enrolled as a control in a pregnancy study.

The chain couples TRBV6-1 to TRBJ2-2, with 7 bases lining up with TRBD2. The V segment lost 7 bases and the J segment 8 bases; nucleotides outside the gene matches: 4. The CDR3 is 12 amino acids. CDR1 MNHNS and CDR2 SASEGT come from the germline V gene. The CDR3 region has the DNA TGTGCCAGCATCAGCGGGGTAGGGGAGCTGTTTTTT. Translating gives CASISGVGELFF.

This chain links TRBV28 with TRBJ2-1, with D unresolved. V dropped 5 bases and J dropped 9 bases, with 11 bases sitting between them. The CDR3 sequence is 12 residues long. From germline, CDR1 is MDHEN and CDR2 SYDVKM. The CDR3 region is CASSPLSGEQFF. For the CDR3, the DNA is TGTGCCAGCAGTCCTCTCTCGGGTGAGCAGTTCTTC.

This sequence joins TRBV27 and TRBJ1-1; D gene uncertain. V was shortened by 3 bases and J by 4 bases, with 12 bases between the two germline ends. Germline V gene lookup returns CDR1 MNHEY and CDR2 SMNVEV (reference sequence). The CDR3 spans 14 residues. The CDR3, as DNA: TGTGCCAGCAGTTTTAGACATACGACCACTGAAGCTTTCTTT. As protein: CASSFRHTTTEAFF.

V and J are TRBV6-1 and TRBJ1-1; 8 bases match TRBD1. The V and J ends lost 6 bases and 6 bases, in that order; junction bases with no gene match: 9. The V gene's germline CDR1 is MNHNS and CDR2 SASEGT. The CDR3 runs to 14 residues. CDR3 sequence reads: CASSFQGASSEAFF. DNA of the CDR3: TGTGCCAGCAGCTTCCAGGGGGCGAGTTCTGAAGCTTTCTTT.

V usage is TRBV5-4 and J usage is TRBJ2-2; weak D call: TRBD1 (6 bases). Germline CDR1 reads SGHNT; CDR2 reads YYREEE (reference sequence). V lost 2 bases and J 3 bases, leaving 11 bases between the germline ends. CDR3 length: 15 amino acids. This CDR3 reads CASSLRAGDTGELFF. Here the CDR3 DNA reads TGTGCCAGCAGCTTAAGGGCAGGGGACACCGGGGAGCTGTTTTTT.

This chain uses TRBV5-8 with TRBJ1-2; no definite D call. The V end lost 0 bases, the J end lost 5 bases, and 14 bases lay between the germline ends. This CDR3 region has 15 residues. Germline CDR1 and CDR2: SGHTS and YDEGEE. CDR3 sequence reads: CASSLARRQAYGYTF. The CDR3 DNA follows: TGTGCCAGCAGCTTGGCCCGAAGGCAGGCGTATGGCTACACCTTC. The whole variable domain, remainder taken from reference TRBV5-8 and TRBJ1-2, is EAGVTQSPTHLIKTRGQQATLRCSPISGHTSVYWYQQALGLGLQFLLWYDEGEERNRGNFPPRFSGRQFPNYSSELNVNALELEDSALYLCASSLARRQAYGYTFGSGTRLTVV.

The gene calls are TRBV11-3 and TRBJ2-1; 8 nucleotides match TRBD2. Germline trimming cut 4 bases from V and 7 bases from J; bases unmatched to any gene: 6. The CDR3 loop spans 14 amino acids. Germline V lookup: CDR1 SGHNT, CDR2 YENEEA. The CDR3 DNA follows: TGTGCCAGCAGCTCTCTGACTAGCGCGAATGAGCAGTTCTTC. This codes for CASSSLTSANEQFF.

The CDR3 reads CATSSGGSSRNSPLHF. Here the CDR3 DNA reads TGTGCCACCAGCTCAGGGGGTAGTTCGAGGAATTCACCCCTCCACTTT. The V call is TRBV15, the J call TRBJ1-6, with 7 bases fitting TRBD1. The CDR3 is 16 amino acids. CDR1 and CDR2 (germline): LNHNV, YYDKDF (reference sequence). With 5 bases clipped from V and 7 bases from J, the junction kept 11 bases outside the gene matches.

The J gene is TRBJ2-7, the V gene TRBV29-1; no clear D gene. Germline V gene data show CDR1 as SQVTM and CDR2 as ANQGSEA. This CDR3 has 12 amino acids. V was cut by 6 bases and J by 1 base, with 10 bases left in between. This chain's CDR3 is CSVPDKSYEQYF. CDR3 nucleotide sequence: TGCAGCGTGCCTGACAAGTCCTACGAGCAGTACTTC.

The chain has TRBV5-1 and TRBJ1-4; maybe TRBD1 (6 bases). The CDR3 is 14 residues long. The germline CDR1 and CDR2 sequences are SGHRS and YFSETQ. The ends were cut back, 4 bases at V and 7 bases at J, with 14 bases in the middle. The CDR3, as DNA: TGCGCCAGCAGCATAGGACAGTCCCGTGAAAAACTGTTTTTT. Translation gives CASSIGQSREKLFF.

The CDR3 region has the DNA TGTGCTAGTGCCTCGACAGGGACAGATACGCAGTATTTT. Translation: CASASTGTDTQYF. The V and J genes are TRBV12-5 and TRBJ2-3, with 7 bases lining up with TRBD1. Per the germline V gene, CDR1 is LGHNT and CDR2 is FRNRAP. J lost 3 bases, V lost 7 bases, and 4 bases had no gene match. The CDR3 has 13 residues.

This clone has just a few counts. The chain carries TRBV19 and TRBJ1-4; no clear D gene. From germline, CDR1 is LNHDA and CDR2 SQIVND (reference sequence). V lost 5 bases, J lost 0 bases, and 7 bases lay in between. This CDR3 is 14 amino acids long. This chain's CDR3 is CASSRESTNEKLFF. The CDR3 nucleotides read TGTGCCAGTAGTCGAGAGTCAACTAATGAAAAACTGTTTTTT. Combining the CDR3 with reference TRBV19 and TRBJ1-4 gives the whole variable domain DGGITQSPKYLFRKEGQNVTLSCEQNLNHDAMYWYRQDPGQGLRLIYYSQIVNDFQKGDIAEGYSVSREKKESFPLTVTSAQKNPTAFYLCASSRESTNEKLFFGSGTQLSVL.

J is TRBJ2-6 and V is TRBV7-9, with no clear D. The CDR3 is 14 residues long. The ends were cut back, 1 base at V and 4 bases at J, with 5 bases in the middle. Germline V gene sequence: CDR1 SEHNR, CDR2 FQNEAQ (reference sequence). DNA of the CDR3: TGTGCCAGCAGCTTAGGGGCAGGGGCCAACGTCCTGACTTTC. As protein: CASSLGAGANVLTF.

CDR3 DNA sequence: TGTGCCATTGGACAGACGAACACCGGGGAGCTGTTTTTT. Its translation is CAIGQTNTGELFF. The genes are TRBV6-6 and TRBJ2-2; D might be TRBD1 (6 bases). Germline CDR1 is MNHNY and CDR2 is SVGAGI (reference sequence). CDR3 length: 13 residues. The ends were cut back, 10 bases at V and 0 bases at J, with 9 bases in the middle.

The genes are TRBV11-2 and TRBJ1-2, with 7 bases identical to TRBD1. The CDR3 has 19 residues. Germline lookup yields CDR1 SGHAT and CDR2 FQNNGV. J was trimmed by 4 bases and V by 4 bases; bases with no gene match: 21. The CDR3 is CASSSTGDTRGPPPYGYTF. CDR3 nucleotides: TGTGCCAGCAGCTCTACGGGGGATACTAGGGGGCCACCGCCCTATGGCTACACCTTC.

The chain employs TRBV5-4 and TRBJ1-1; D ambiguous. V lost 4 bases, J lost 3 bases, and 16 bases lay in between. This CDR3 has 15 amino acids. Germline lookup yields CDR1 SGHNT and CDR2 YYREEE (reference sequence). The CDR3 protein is CASSPTRVRDTEAFF. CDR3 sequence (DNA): TGTGCCAGCAGCCCTACCCGGGTTCGGGACACTGAAGCTTTCTTT.

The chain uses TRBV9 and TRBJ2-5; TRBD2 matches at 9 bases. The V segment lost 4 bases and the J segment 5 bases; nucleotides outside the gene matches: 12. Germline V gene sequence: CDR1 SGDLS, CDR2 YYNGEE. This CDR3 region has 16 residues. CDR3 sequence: CASSPAGRGGYETQYF. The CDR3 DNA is TGTGCCAGCAGCCCTGCCGGGCGGGGGGGCTATGAGACCCAGTACTTC.

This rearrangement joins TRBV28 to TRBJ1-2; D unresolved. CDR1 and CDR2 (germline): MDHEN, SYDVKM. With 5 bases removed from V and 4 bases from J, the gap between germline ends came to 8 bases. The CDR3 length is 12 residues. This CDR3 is CASSTRLYGYTF. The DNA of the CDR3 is TGTGCCAGCAGTACCAGACTCTATGGCTACACCTTC.

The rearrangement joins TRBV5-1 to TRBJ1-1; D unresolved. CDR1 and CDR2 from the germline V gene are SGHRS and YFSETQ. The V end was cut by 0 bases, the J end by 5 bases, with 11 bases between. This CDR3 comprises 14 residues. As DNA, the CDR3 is TGCGCCAGCAGCTTGGACTTTCGGGGTACTGAAGCTTTCTTT. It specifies CASSLDFRGTEAFF.

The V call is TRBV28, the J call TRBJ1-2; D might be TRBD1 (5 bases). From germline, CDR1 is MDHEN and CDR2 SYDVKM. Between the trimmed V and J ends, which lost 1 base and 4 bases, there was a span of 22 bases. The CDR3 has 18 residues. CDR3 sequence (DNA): TGTGCCAGCAGTTTATCTTCAGGAACGGGCGAAGGGGCCTATGGCTACACCTTC. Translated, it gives CASSLSSGTGEGAYGYTF.

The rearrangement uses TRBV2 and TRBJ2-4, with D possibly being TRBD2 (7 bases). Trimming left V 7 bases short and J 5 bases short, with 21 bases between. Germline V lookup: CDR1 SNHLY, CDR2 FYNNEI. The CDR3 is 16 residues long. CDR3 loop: CASMGPGGRGQNIQYF. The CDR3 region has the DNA TGTGCCAGCATGGGCCCGGGGGGCCGGGGCCAAAACATTCAGTACTTC.